A single sample is the source of the 27 T cell receptor beta chains below, sequenced in a study of T cells in Graves' hyperthyroidism and ophthalmopathy (dated by TCRdb to between 2019 and 2020). The library came from multiplex PCR. TCRdb lists the instrument as Illumina HiSeq 2000. TCR beta CDR3 regions were amplified from RNA transcripts. The TCR CDR3 was subjected to a first round of RT-PCR using the HTBI primer set and the Qiagen OneStep RT-PCR kit. TCRdb itself trimmed the public reads at Q25 with fastp, ran MiXCR and retained productive beta chains. Rows are unified per CDR3 protein, each entry keeping the most common DNA and genes. In all, the sample holds roughly 130,000 distinct CDR3 sequences, and roughly a fifth of those were seen once. The ten largest account for about two thirds of the sample. The sample consisted of blood. The receptors here all came from a woman between 45 and 65 years old with Graves' hyperthyroidism that later progressed to Graves' ophthalmopathy.

This clonotype has a handful of counts. This chain connects TRBV28 to TRBJ1-6; D possibly corresponds to TRBD1 (5 bases). CDR1 MDHEN and CDR2 SYDVKM come from the germline V gene. This CDR3 comprises 12 residues. Trimming removed 8 bases from V and 7 bases from J, with 9 bases in between. The CDR3, as DNA: TGTGCCAGCGGGACCTCAAATTCACCCCTCCACTTT. Translation: CASGTSNSPLHF.

This chain links TRBV29-1 with TRBJ2-1; 9 bases line up with TRBD1. V shed 8 bases, J shed 2 bases, and the junction held 4 bases outside the gene matches. Germline CDR1 and CDR2: SQVTM and ANQGSEA. The CDR3 sequence is 13 residues long. The CDR3 here is CSYGQGPYNEQFF. The CDR3 nucleotides read TGCAGCTACGGACAGGGGCCCTACAATGAGCAGTTCTTC.

This clonotype was counted ten times or more. This chain connects TRBV5-4 to TRBJ2-1; D ambiguous. Per the germline V gene, CDR1 is SGHNT and CDR2 is YYREEE (reference sequence). CDR3 length equals 12 residues. V was trimmed by 4 bases and J by 10 bases, leaving 12 bases between them. The CDR3 spells CASSPTMGEQFF. The CDR3, as DNA: TGTGCCAGCAGCCCGACAATGGGAGAGCAGTTCTTC.

In this sample, this clonotype turned up many times. The rearrangement links TRBV12-3 or TRBV12-4 to TRBJ1-5; the D is unclear. V shed 5 bases and J shed 5 bases, with 10 bases lying between them. The CDR3 runs to 13 residues. The CDR3 DNA follows: TGTGCCAGCAGTAGGGCTGGAGATCAGCCCCAGCATTTT. It translates to CASSRAGDQPQHF.

The chain uses TRBV25-1 and TRBJ2-7; D possibly corresponds to TRBD1 (7 bases). Trimming left V 2 bases short and J 2 bases short, with 13 bases between. The CDR3 length is 15 residues. Looked up from germline, CDR1 is MGHDK and CDR2 is SYGVNS. The CDR3 bases are TGTGCCAGCAGTGAAGCGGGACAGCTAACCTACGAGCAGTACTTC. It is translated as CASSEAGQLTYEQYF.

The chain joins TRBV6-1 to TRBJ1-6, with 8 bases aligning to TRBD1. V dropped 7 bases and J dropped 9; count of bases not matched to a gene: 8. The germline V gene encodes CDR1 MNHNS and CDR2 SASEGT. This CDR3 spans 14 amino acids. CDR3 DNA: TGTGCCAGCAAAGTGGACAGGGAACCTTCACCCCTCCACTTT. This sequence encodes CASKVDREPSPLHF.

V usage is TRBV5-1 and J usage is TRBJ2-3; 10 bases match TRBD2. The junction had 9 bases not matched to a gene; V was cut back by 6 bases and J by 5 bases. Germline CDR1 and CDR2: SGHRS and YFSETQ. The CDR3 runs to 15 residues. The CDR3 sequence: CASTQRASGGDTQYF. The CDR3 DNA is TGCGCCAGCACCCAAAGGGCTAGCGGGGGAGATACGCAGTATTTT.

V usage is TRBV7-2 and J usage is TRBJ2-1; TRBD2 matches at 9 bases. CDR1 is SGHTA and CDR2 is FQGNSA in the germline V gene. CDR3 size: 16 residues. The V segment lost 5 bases and the J segment 9 bases; nucleotides outside the gene matches: 14. CDR3 sequence reads: CASSPQRGRVGGEQFF. The CDR3, as DNA: TGTGCCAGCAGCCCACAGCGCGGGAGGGTGGGGGGTGAGCAGTTCTTC.

The sample holds a few counts of this clonotype. The chain combines TRBV5-5 with TRBJ2-6; possible D gene TRBD1, 5 bases. Trimming took 4 bases from V and 0 from J, leaving 20 bases between them. Germline lookup yields CDR1 SGHKS and CDR2 YYEKEE (reference sequence). The CDR3 is 19 residues long. The CDR3 protein is CASSVGPSRVDSGANVLTF. CDR3 DNA sequence: TGTGCCAGCAGCGTGGGGCCGTCTAGGGTTGACTCTGGGGCCAACGTCCTGACTTTC. The full variable domain, with the rest looked up from reference TRBV5-5 and TRBJ2-6, is DAGVTQSPTHLIKTRGQQVTLRCSPISGHKSVSWYQQVLGQGPQFIFQYYEKEERGRGNFPDRFSARQFPNYSSELNVNALLLGDSALYLCASSVGPSRVDSGANVLTFGAGSRLTVL.

This clonotype was observed at least ten times. The chain employs TRBV11-2 and TRBJ2-3; no firm D call. Germline V lookup: CDR1 SGHAT, CDR2 FQNNGV. Trimming took 5 bases from V and 7 from J, leaving 25 bases between them. The CDR3 loop spans 17 amino acids. CDR3: CASSLLSFGVAEHTQYF. CDR3 bases: TGTGCCAGCAGCCTCCTTTCATTTGGGGTCGCGGAGCATACGCAGTATTTT.

The chain employs TRBV5-1 and TRBJ1-2, with 9 positions matching TRBD1. The CDR3 extends over 16 amino acids. Germline CDR1 and CDR2: SGHRS and YFSETQ. V was pared by 3 bases and J by 6 bases, with 12 bases of the junction left unmatched. In DNA form, the CDR3 reads TGCGCCAGCAGCTCTACAGGGACAGGGAATGCGGATGGCTACACCTTC. It codes for CASSSTGTGNADGYTF.

This clonotype is a singleton in its sample. The chain joins TRBV28 to TRBJ1-1; D might be TRBD1 (5 bases). Trimming cost V 5 bases and J 4 bases, with 14 bases left between them. CDR3 length: 14 amino acids. Germline CDR1 and CDR2: MDHEN and SYDVKM. The DNA of the CDR3 is TGTGCCAGCAGTCTCAGGGTGATGAGCACTGAAGCTTTCTTT. This translates into CASSLRVMSTEAFF.

This clonotype came up once. The CDR3 region has the DNA TGTGCCAGCAGCTTACCAGGGCATAACACCGGGGAGCTGTTTTTT. It codes for CASSLPGHNTGELFF. The V and J genes are TRBV5-4 and TRBJ2-2; maybe TRBD1 (5 bases). Trimming cost V 2 bases and J 2 bases, with 10 bases left between them. This CDR3 has 15 residues. Germline lookup yields CDR1 SGHNT and CDR2 YYREEE (reference sequence).

At least ten counts were recorded for this clonotype. CDR3 sequence reads: CASSLELSEQYF. The CDR3 DNA reads as TGCGCCAGCAGCTTGGAGCTGAGCGAGCAGTACTTC. V gene TRBV5-1 combines with J gene TRBJ2-7; D is ambiguous. Deletions cut 0 bases from V and 6 bases from J, with 7 bases between. Germline CDR1 is SGHRS and CDR2 is YFSETQ. This CDR3 region has 12 residues.

This clonotype was recorded at least ten times. The chain carries TRBV7-9 and TRBJ2-2, with 8 bases fitting TRBD2. V was pared by 4 bases and J by 3 bases, with 10 bases of the junction left unmatched. CDR3 size: 17 residues. Germline V gene sequence: CDR1 SEHNR, CDR2 FQNEAQ (reference sequence). CDR3 bases: TGTGCCAGCAGCTCCCCCGGGGGGGCGGCGGACACCGGGGAGCTGTTTTTT. Its translation is CASSSPGGAADTGELFF.

The chain links TRBV7-6 to TRBJ2-1, with D uncertain. The CDR3 covers 15 residues. Germline lookup yields CDR1 SGHVS and CDR2 FNYEAQ. The V gene lost 4 bases and the J gene lost 2 bases, with 12 bases spanning the gap. The CDR3 DNA follows: TGTGCCAGCAGCTCGGAAGGTTGGACCTACAATGAGCAGTTCTTC. Protein sequence: CASSSEGWTYNEQFF.

Remarks on this clonotype: This may be a read error: a much more frequent sequence differs by one nucleotide. The CDR3 here is CASSLDRGRDTEAFF. DNA for the CDR3: TGTGCCAGCAGCCTCGACAGGGGCAGGGACACTGAAGCTTTCTTT. The V call is TRBV6-1, the J call TRBJ1-1; 8 bases align to TRBD1. Germline-derived CDR1 and CDR2 are MNHNS and SASEGT. The CDR3 totals 15 residues. V trimming: 6 bases; J trimming: 3 bases; junction bases outside the gene matches: 9.

The chain combines TRBV11-2 with TRBJ2-7, with TRBD2 as a possible D gene (5 bases). Germline CDR1 SGHAT, CDR2 FQNNGV. Trimming cost V 5 bases and J 0 bases, with 14 bases left between them. CDR3 length equals 15 residues. CDR3 in amino acids: CASSQQRVNSYEQYF. DNA for the CDR3: TGTGCCAGCAGCCAGCAGAGGGTGAACTCCTACGAGCAGTACTTC.

This clonotype was observed at least ten times. J is TRBJ2-5 and V is TRBV2, with a tentative D call TRBD1 (6 bases). Per the germline V gene, CDR1 is SNHLY and CDR2 is FYNNEI. The CDR3 is made up of 14 amino acids. V was trimmed by 7 bases and J by 1 base, leaving 13 bases between them. The CDR3 bases are TGTGCCAGCATTTGGACAGTTAGCCAAGAGACCCAGTACTTC. This codes for CASIWTVSQETQYF.

This clonotype turned up a few times. This sequence joins TRBV7-9 and TRBJ1-2; weak D call: TRBD1 (5 bases). V shed 0 bases and J shed 1 base, with 6 bases lying between them. CDR1 and CDR2 from the germline V gene are SEHNR and FQNEAQ (reference sequence). The CDR3 runs 14 residues. This CDR3 reads CASSLAGGNYGYTF. CDR3 DNA: TGTGCCAGCAGCTTAGCGGGGGGTAACTATGGCTACACCTTC.

The V and J genes are TRBV9 and TRBJ2-3; no definite D call. Deletions cut 1 base from V and 2 bases from J, with 8 bases between. The CDR3 is made up of 14 amino acids. CDR1 SGDLS and CDR2 YYNGEE come from the germline V gene. CDR3 DNA: TGTGCCAGCAGCGTAAGCGCGGACACAGATACGCAGTATTTT. This translates into CASSVSADTDTQYF.

This clonotype was seen many times. V is TRBV2 and J is TRBJ2-3; D is undetermined. The germline CDR1 and CDR2 sequences are SNHLY and FYNNEI. V lost 7 bases, J lost 2 bases, and 4 bases lay in between. The CDR3 length is 11 residues. Written as DNA, the CDR3 is TGTGCCAGCACCTTCACAGATACGCAGTATTTT. Its protein is CASTFTDTQYF.

This clonotype was picked up many times. CDR3 residues: CASSLMVAGASSDTQYF. DNA of the CDR3: TGTGCCAGCAGTTTAATGGTAGCGGGAGCTTCCTCAGATACGCAGTATTTT. The chain recombines TRBV12-3 or TRBV12-4 with TRBJ2-3; 9 positions match TRBD2. Germline trimming cut 2 bases from V and 4 bases from J; bases unmatched to any gene: 10. CDR3 length: 17 residues.

The rearrangement joins TRBV12-3 or TRBV12-4 to TRBJ2-3, with D unresolved. Trimming took 5 bases from V and 12 from J, leaving 21 bases between them. This CDR3 spans 14 amino acids. CDR3 in amino acids: CASSPDRRTQIQYF. Written as DNA, the CDR3 is TGTGCCAGCAGTCCCGATCGCCGAACACAGATACAGTATTTT.

This clonotype was recorded many times. This rearrangement joins TRBV6-5 to TRBJ2-7; 10 bases fit TRBD1. The CDR3 extends over 14 amino acids. Germline loops: CDR1 MNHEY, CDR2 SVGAGI. The junction had 2 bases not matched to a gene; V was cut back by 0 bases and J by 6 bases. The CDR3: CASSYSTGGGEQYF. CDR3 in DNA: TGTGCCAGCAGTTACTCGACAGGGGGCGGCGAGCAGTACTTC.

This sequence joins TRBV20-1 and TRBJ2-4, with TRBD2 matching 11 bases. V lost 5 bases, J lost 0 bases, and 9 bases stayed unmatched. In germline, CDR1 is DFQATT, CDR2 SNEGSKA (reference sequence). The CDR3 totals 17 residues. The DNA for the CDR3 is TGCAGTGCTCCCGCTTGGACTAGCGGGTTAGCCAAAAACATTCAGTACTTC. Its protein is CSAPAWTSGLAKNIQYF.

This chain uses TRBV3-1 with TRBJ2-3, with D unclear. V gave up 0 bases and J gave up 4 bases, with 5 bases separating them. This CDR3 contains 13 residues. CDR1 LGHDT and CDR2 YNNKEL come from the germline V gene (reference sequence). The CDR3 region has the DNA TGTGCCAGCAGCCAAGAATCCCCAGATACGCAGTATTTT. Translation: CASSQESPDTQYF.